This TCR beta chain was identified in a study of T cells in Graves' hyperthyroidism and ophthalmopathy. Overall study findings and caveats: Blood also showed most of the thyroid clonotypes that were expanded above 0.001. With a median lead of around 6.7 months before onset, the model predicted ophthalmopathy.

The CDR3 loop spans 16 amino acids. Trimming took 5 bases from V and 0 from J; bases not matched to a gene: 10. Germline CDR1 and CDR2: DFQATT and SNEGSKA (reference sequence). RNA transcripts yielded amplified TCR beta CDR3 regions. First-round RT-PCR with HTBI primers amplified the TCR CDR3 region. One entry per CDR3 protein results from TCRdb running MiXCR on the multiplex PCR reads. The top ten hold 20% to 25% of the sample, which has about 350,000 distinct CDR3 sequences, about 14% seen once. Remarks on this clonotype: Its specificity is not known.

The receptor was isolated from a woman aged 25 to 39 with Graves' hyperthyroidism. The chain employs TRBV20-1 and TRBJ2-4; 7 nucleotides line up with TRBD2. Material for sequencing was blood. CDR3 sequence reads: CSAGMSAGLAKNIQYF. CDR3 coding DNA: TGCAGTGCTGGAATGTCAGCGGGGCTAGCCAAAAACATTCAGTACTTC.